Shown below are 14 T cell receptor beta chains from a single sample sequenced in a study of blood T cell repertoires in COVID-19. Produced via immunoSEQ multiplex PCR; TCRdb's table is partial and in-frame only. The data hold roughly 250,000 clones, with around nine tenths observed a single time. Sequenced input: PBMCs or T cells enriched from blood (not recorded which). Receptor source: a woman younger than 35 who had recovered from COVID-19.

This rearrangement joins TRBV19 to TRBJ1-2; the D gene is possibly TRBD1 (5 bases). CDR3 length: 12 amino acids. CDR1 and CDR2 (germline): LNHDA, SQIVND (reference sequence). Trimming pared 10 bases from V and 8 bases from J, leaving 17 bases between. CDR3 DNA: TGTGCCACCAGAGACCCGGACATCGGCTACACCTTC. Translation gives CATRDPDIGYTF.

The J gene is TRBJ1-1, the V gene TRBV6-5, with 7 bases matching TRBD1. V lost 8 bases, J lost 4 bases, and 1 base stayed unmatched. The CDR3 consists of 11 residues. The germline CDR1 and CDR2 sequences are MNHEY and SVGAGI. The CDR3, as DNA: TGTGCCAGCCACAGGGGCACTGAAGCTTTCTTT. Residues: CASHRGTEAFF.

CDR3 nucleotides: TGTGCCAGCAGCCCACGACTAGCGGGCTACGAGCAGTACTTC. Translation: CASSPRLAGYEQYF. V and J are TRBV5-8 and TRBJ2-7; 10 nucleotides line up with TRBD2. Germline trimming cut 4 bases from V and 3 bases from J; bases unmatched to any gene: 4. The CDR3 runs 14 residues. CDR1 is SGHTS, CDR2 YDEGEE, per germline.

The chain recombines TRBV7-6 with TRBJ2-2; a weak D match, TRBD1 (5 bases). In germline, CDR1 is SGHVS, CDR2 FNYEAQ. The CDR3 consists of 14 residues. V lost 3 bases and J 1 base, leaving 6 bases between the germline ends. CDR3 nucleotide sequence: TGTGCCAGCAGCTTTGACAGGAACACCGGGGAGCTGTTTTTT. This gives the protein CASSFDRNTGELFF.

The chain combines TRBV6-5 with TRBJ2-1, with 9 bases aligning to TRBD2. Germline V gene sequence: CDR1 MNHEY, CDR2 SVGAGI. The CDR3 has 13 residues. The trim removed 8 bases at V and 3 bases at J, leaving 2 bases unmatched. CDR3 nucleotides: TGTGCCAGCTCTAGCGGGGTCTACAATGAGCAGTTCTTC. Its protein is CASSSGVYNEQFF.

DNA for the CDR3: TGTGCCAGCTCACCAGAGGGACAGGGTGTAATCGGGGAGCTGTTTTTT. Its translation is CASSPEGQGVIGELFF. The V call is TRBV18, the J call TRBJ2-2, with 9 bases identical to TRBD1. The CDR3 spans 16 residues. V was clipped by 2 bases and J by 7 bases; unmatched bases: 8. Per germline, CDR1 KGHSH and CDR2 LQKENI.

The genes are TRBV5-5 and TRBJ1-1, with a weak D call TRBD1 (6 bases). V lost 1 base and J lost 3, with 13 bases in between. The CDR3 is 15 residues long. Germline lookup yields CDR1 SGHKS and CDR2 YYEKEE (reference sequence). This CDR3 reads CASSLLGGGDTEAFF. CDR3 coding DNA: TGTGCCAGCAGCTTGCTTGGAGGGGGGGACACTGAAGCTTTCTTT.

This sequence joins TRBV4-1 and TRBJ1-1; the D gene is possibly TRBD1 (6 bases). This CDR3 spans 15 amino acids. Deletions cut 1 base from V and 4 bases from J, with 13 bases between. CDR1 MGHRA and CDR2 YSYEKL come from the germline V gene. This chain's CDR3 is CASSQVTGSTTEAFF. The DNA for the CDR3 is TGCGCCAGCAGCCAAGTCACAGGGTCTACCACTGAAGCTTTCTTT.

This clone has more than one count but fewer than ten. The rearrangement joins TRBV19 to TRBJ1-5; possibly TRBD1 for D (5 bases). The germline gives CDR1 LNHDA, CDR2 SQIVND (reference sequence). Trimming removed 5 bases from V and 0 bases from J, with 8 bases in between. The CDR3 has 14 residues. DNA for the CDR3: TGTGCCAGTAGTGCGGGGCTTAGCAATCAGCCCCAGCATTTT. Translation gives CASSAGLSNQPQHF.

The chain joins TRBV11-3 to TRBJ2-3, with 13 nucleotides matching TRBD2. This CDR3 contains 16 residues. The germline V gene has CDR1 SGHNT and CDR2 YENEEA. Trimming took 5 bases from V and 1 from J; bases not matched to a gene: 3. The CDR3 DNA reads TGTGCCAGCAGCCGAGGACTAGCGGGAGGCACAGATACGCAGTATTTT. Amino acids: CASSRGLAGGTDTQYF.

The genes are TRBV11-2 and TRBJ2-7, with TRBD1 as a possible D gene (6 bases). Germline lookup yields CDR1 SGHAT and CDR2 FQNNGV. This CDR3 has 15 amino acids. V gave up 5 bases and J gave up 2 bases, with 16 bases separating them. The DNA of the CDR3 is TGTGCCAGCAGCCCTCCGGGACACGGACCCTACGAGCAGTACTTC. Translating it yields CASSPPGHGPYEQYF.

The rearrangement joins TRBV18 to TRBJ1-5; 8 positions agree with TRBD1. V was clipped by 3 bases and J by 0 bases; unmatched bases: 4. CDR1 and CDR2 from the germline V gene are KGHSH and LQKENI. This CDR3 region has 16 residues. CDR3 DNA: TGTGCCAGCTCACCTCAGGACAGGGCTAGCAATCAGCCCCAGCATTTT. Its protein is CASSPQDRASNQPQHF.

The chain has TRBV7-9 and TRBJ2-3, with TRBD2 matching over 11 bases. This CDR3 is built from 15 residues. Germline CDR1 and CDR2: SEHNR and FQNEAQ (reference sequence). V trimming: 9 bases; J trimming: 4 bases; junction bases outside the gene matches: 9. The CDR3 spells CASLPGLAVSDTQYF. The CDR3 nucleotides are TGTGCCAGTCTGCCGGGACTAGCGGTCTCAGATACGCAGTATTTT.

The rearrangement links TRBV7-3 to TRBJ1-1; D remains unclear. This CDR3 has 16 amino acids. Germline V gives CDR1 SGHTA, CDR2 FQGTGA. V was shortened by 0 bases and J by 2 bases, with 13 bases between the two germline ends. The CDR3 spells CASSLTGGGLNTEAFF. DNA of the CDR3: TGTGCCAGCAGCTTAACGGGTGGAGGGCTAAACACTGAAGCTTTCTTT.